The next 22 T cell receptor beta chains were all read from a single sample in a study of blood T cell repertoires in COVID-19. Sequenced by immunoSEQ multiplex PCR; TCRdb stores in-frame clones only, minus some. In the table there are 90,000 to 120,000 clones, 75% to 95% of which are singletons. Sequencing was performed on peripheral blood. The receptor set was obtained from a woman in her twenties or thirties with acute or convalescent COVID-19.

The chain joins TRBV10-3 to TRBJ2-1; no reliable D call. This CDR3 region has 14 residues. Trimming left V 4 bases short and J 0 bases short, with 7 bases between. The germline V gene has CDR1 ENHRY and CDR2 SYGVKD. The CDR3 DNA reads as TGTGCCATCAGTGGTCTAGGCTCCTACAATGAGCAGTTCTTC. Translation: CAISGLGSYNEQFF.

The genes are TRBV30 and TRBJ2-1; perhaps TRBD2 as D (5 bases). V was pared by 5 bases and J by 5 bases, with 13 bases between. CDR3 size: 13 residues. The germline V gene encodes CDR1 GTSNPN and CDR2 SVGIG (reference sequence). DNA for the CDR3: TGTGCCTGGTGCTGGCAGACTAACAATGAGCAGTTCTTC. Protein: CAWCWQTNNEQFF.

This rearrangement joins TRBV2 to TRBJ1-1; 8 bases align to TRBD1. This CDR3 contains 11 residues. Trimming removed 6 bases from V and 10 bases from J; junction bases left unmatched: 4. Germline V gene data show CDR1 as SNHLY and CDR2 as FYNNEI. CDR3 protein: CASSPRGRAFF. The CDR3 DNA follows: TGTGCCAGCAGCCCCAGGGGGCGAGCTTTCTTT.

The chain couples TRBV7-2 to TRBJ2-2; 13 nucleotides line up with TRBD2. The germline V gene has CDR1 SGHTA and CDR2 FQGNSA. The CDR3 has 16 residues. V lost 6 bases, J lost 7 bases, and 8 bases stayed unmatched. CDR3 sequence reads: CASRFRTSGSIGELFF. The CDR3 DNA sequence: TGTGCCAGCAGATTCAGGACTAGCGGGAGTATCGGGGAGCTGTTTTTT.

This CDR3 reads CASRLLAGDTDTQYF. DNA of the CDR3: TGTGCCAGCAGACTACTAGCGGGGGACACAGATACGCAGTATTTT. The gene calls are TRBV21-1 and TRBJ2-3; TRBD2 is the table's D call, not checked against the DNA. TRBV21-1 constitutes a pseudogene. The CDR3 spans 15 residues.

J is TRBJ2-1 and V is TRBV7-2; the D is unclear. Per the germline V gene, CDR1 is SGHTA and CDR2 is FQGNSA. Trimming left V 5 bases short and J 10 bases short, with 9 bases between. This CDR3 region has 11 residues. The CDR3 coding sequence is TGTGCCAGCAGCCTCCGGGTGGAGCAGTTCTTC. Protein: CASSLRVEQFF.

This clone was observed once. The chain's CDR3 is CASGPRTGKETQYF. The CDR3 DNA follows: TGTGCCAGCGGTCCCCGGACGGGGAAAGAGACCCAGTACTTC. The genes are TRBV7-8 and TRBJ2-5; weak D call: TRBD2 (5 bases). Germline V gives CDR1 SGHVS, CDR2 FQNEAQ. The CDR3 totals 14 residues. The V and J ends lost 8 bases and 3 bases respectively, with 16 bases between them.

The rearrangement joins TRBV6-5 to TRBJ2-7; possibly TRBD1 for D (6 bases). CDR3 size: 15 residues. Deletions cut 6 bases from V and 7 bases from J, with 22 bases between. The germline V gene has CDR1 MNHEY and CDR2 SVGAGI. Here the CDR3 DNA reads TGTGCCAGCAGACCTGCCGGGACATCCAGGGGAGAGCAGTACTTC. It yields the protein CASRPAGTSRGEQYF.

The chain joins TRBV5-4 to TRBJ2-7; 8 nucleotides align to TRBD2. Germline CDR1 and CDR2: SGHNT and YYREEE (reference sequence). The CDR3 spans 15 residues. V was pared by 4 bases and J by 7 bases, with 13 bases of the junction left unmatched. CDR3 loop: CASSLSGLDLKEQYF. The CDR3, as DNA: TGTGCCAGCAGCCTCTCGGGACTAGATCTGAAGGAGCAGTACTTC.

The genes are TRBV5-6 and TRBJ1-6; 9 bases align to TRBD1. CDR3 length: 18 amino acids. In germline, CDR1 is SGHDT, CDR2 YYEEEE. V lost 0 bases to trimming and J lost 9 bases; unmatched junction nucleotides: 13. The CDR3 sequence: CASSLEGPGQGTFSPLHF. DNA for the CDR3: TGTGCCAGCAGCTTGGAGGGGCCGGGACAGGGAACCTTTTCACCCCTCCACTTT.

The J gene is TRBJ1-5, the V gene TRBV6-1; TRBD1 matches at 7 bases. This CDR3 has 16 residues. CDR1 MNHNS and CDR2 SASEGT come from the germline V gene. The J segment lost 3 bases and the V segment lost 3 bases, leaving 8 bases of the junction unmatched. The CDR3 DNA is TGTGCCAGCAGTGATGGCGGACAGGCCTTCAATCAGCCCCAGCATTTT. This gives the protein CASSDGGQAFNQPQHF.

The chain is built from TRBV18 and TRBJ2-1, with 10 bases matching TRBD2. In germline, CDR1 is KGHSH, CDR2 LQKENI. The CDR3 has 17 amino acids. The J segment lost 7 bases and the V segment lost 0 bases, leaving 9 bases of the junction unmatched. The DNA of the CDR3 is TGTGCCAGCTCACCACCTCCAGTGCTAGCGGGAGAGAATGAGCAGTTCTTC. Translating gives CASSPPPVLAGENEQFF.

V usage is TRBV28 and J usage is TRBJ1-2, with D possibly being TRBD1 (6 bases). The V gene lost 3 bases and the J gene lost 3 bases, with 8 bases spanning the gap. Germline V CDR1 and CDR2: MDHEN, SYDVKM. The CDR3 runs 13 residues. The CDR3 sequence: CASSFQGYYGYTF. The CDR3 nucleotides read TGTGCCAGCAGTTTCCAGGGGTACTATGGCTACACCTTC.

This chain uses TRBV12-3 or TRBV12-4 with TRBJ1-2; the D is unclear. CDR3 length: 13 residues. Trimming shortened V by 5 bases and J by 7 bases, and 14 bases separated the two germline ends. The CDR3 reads CASSRPGFVGYTF. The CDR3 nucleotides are TGTGCCAGCAGTCGGCCGGGGTTTGTTGGCTACACCTTC.

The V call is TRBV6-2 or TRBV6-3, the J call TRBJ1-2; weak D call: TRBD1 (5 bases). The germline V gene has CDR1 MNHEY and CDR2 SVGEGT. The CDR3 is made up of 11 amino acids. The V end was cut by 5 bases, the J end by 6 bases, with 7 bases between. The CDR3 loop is CASSRTNGYTF. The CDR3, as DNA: TGTGCCAGCAGTCGGACAAATGGCTACACCTTC.

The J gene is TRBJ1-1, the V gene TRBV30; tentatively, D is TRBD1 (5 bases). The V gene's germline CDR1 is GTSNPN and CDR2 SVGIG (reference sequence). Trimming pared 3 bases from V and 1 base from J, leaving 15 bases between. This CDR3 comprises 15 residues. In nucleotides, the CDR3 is TGTGCCTGGAGGGGGGGGATCTGGCCGAACACTGAAGCTTTCTTT. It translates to CAWRGGIWPNTEAFF.

CDR3 in amino acids: CASSLFAGTGKSGYTF. The CDR3 DNA sequence: TGTGCCAGCAGTTTATTCGCCGGGACAGGGAAGTCGGGCTACACCTTC. The rearrangement uses TRBV27 and TRBJ1-2; 9 bases are shared with TRBD1. This CDR3 is built from 16 residues. Germline V gene lookup returns CDR1 MNHEY and CDR2 SMNVEV (reference sequence). Trimming at V came to 1 base and at J to 8 bases, leaving 11 bases not matched to a gene.

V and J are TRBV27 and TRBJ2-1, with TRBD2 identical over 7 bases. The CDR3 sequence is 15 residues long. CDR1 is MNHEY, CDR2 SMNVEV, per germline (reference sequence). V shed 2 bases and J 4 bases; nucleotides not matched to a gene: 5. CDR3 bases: TGTGCCAGCAGTTTAGTTCTTAGCGGGTACAATGAGCAGTTCTTC. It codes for CASSLVLSGYNEQFF.

The CDR3 coding sequence is TGCGCCAGCAGCTTGCAGGGGCTCGGTTCTGGCACCGGGGAGCTGTTTTTT. It yields the protein CASSLQGLGSGTGELFF. The chain joins TRBV5-1 to TRBJ2-2; D is perhaps TRBD1 (6 bases). Deletions cut 1 base from V and 4 bases from J, with 17 bases between. Per germline, CDR1 SGHRS and CDR2 YFSETQ. This CDR3 contains 17 residues. Combining the CDR3 with reference TRBV5-1 and TRBJ2-2 gives the whole variable domain KAGVTQTPRYLIKTRGQQVTLSCSPISGHRSVSWYQQTPGQGLQFLFEYFSETQRNKGNFPGRFSGRQFSNSRSEMNVSTLELGDSALYLCASSLQGLGSGTGELFFGEGSRLTVL.

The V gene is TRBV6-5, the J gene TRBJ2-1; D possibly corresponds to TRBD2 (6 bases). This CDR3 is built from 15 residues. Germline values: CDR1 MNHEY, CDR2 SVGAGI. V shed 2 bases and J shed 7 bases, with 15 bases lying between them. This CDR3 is CASSYPGLARNEQFF. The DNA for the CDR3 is TGTGCCAGCAGTTACCCGGGACTGGCACGAAATGAGCAGTTCTTC.

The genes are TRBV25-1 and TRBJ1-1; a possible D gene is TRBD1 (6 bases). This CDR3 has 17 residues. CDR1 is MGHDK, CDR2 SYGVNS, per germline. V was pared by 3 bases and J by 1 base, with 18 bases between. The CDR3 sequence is CASSDFYPTRGNTEAFF. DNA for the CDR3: TGTGCCAGCAGTGATTTTTACCCCACCAGGGGGAACACTGAAGCTTTCTTT.

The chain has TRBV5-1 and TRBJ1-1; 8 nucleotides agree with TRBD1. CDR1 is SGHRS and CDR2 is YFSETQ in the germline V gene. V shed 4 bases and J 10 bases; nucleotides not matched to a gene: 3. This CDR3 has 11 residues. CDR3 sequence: CASSQDRVAFF. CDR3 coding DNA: TGCGCCAGCAGCCAGGACAGGGTAGCTTTCTTT.